This T cell receptor beta chain comes out of a study of cytomegalovirus exposure and HLA in healthy donors. As to this clone: The antigen remains undetermined.

60 Vbeta and 13 Jbeta primers were used in PCR. Profiling relied on immunoSEQ multiplex PCR, and the TCRdb table lists in-frame clones only, not all of them. The sample gives 200,000 or so clones, over 65% of which show up once; 0.63% is in the top ten. Overall study results and limits: Upon later analysis, HLA-associated TCR beta chains proved more clonally expanded than other, equally common chains. Sequencing probably produced one cluster of sequence variants that were highly shared. It was reported that TCR beta sequences correctly inferred the HLA-A and HLA-B alleles for most subjects. When the data were analyzed later, several of the most significant clusters appeared to be linked to common viral pathogens.

The receptor was isolated from a man aged 18 to 29 in good health and CMV-seronegative. Source material: PBMCs.

The CDR3 here is CASSAGTGYEQYF. The CDR3, as DNA: TGTGCCAGTAGTGCCGGGACAGGGTACGAGCAGTACTTC. The genes are TRBV19 and TRBJ2-7; TRBD1 matches 9 bases. Germline assignment: CDR1 LNHDA and CDR2 SQIVND (reference sequence). There are 13 residues in the CDR3. Germline trimming cut 5 bases from V and 4 bases from J; bases unmatched to any gene: 3.